This T cell receptor (beta chain) is drawn from a study of T cells in Graves' hyperthyroidism and ophthalmopathy. Researchers amplified the TCR beta CDR3 regions from RNA transcripts. First-round RT-PCR with HTBI primers amplified the TCR CDR3 region. TCRdb redid the calling of the multiplex PCR reads with MiXCR, one entry per CDR3 protein. This sample has about 270,000 distinct CDR3 sequences, with roughly 22% found just once. Each diagnosis was grounded in clinical symptoms, serum thyroxine and TRAb, thyroid ultrasound, and orbital computed tomography. This clonotype has only one observation. What it binds is unknown. Just one base apart from a much larger clone, this may be a read error. The germline V gene has CDR1 MNHEY and CDR2 SVGAGI. CDR3 length: 14 residues. The ends were cut back, 2 bases at V and 0 bases at J, with 7 bases in the middle. Study results and caveats: The model forecast ophthalmopathy, anticipating it by a median about six months before onset.

What was sequenced was blood. The clonotype originates from a man younger than 45 with Graves' ophthalmopathy. This rearrangement joins TRBV6-5 to TRBJ1-1; D is unclear. DNA for the CDR3: TGTGCCAGCAGTTACCACTCCATGAACACTGAAGCTTTCTTT. This encodes CASSYHSMNTEAFF.